Shown below are 30 T cell receptor beta chains from a single sample sequenced in a study of T cell repertoires in cytomegalovirus infection. TCRdb re-called the reads with MiXCR, one entry per CDR3 protein. Of 480,000 or so distinct CDR3 sequences listed, about 11% were seen once; the top ten hold roughly 10%. Material for sequencing was PBMCs. These receptors were taken from a human donor in good health (CMV status not recorded). Some clones in this sample may be carry-over from other donors' samples.

At least ten counts were recorded for this clonotype. The chain employs TRBV7-2 and TRBJ2-7; D ambiguous. V lost 1 base to trimming and J lost 6 bases, with 13 bases between them. This CDR3 spans 14 amino acids. Germline V lookup: CDR1 SGHTA, CDR2 FQGNSA. CDR3 DNA sequence: TGTGCCAGCAGCTTAGTCGGTATTTCCGGCGAGCAGTACTTC. Protein: CASSLVGISGEQYF.

This clonotype appeared many times. The chain has TRBV2 and TRBJ2-1, with TRBD2 matching 15 bases. This CDR3 spans 18 amino acids. Germline CDR1 is SNHLY and CDR2 is FYNNEI. With 8 bases clipped from V and 0 bases from J, the junction kept 8 bases outside the gene matches. CDR3 sequence: CASWGTSGGSSSYNEQFF. DNA for the CDR3: TGTGCCAGCTGGGGGACTAGCGGGGGGTCGAGCTCCTACAATGAGCAGTTCTTC.

Many counts were recorded for this clonotype. V usage is TRBV28 and J usage is TRBJ1-2; 7 positions agree with TRBD1. There are 12 residues in the CDR3. Germline V CDR1 and CDR2: MDHEN, SYDVKM. With V trimmed by 6 bases and J by 8 bases, 6 bases remained unmatched. The CDR3 DNA reads TGTGCCAGCAGCACAGGGGTGCGGGGCTACACCTTC. Residues: CASSTGVRGYTF.

This clonotype was seen at least ten times. This sequence joins TRBV6-2 or TRBV6-3 and TRBJ2-7; tentatively, D is TRBD1 (5 bases). The germline gives CDR1 MNHEY, CDR2 SVGEGT. The length of the CDR3 is 14 residues. Deletions cut 3 bases from V and 6 bases from J, with 15 bases between. In nucleotides, the CDR3 is TGTGCCAGCAGTTATCAGGCCAGGGCGTCCGAGCAGTACTTC. Translated, it gives CASSYQARASEQYF.

This clonotype was detected many times. The rearrangement links TRBV19 to TRBJ1-1; a possible D gene is TRBD1 (6 bases). There are 13 residues in the CDR3. V gave up 10 bases and J gave up 1 base, with 13 bases separating them. Germline V gene sequence: CDR1 LNHDA, CDR2 SQIVND (reference sequence). CDR3 DNA: TGTGCCACCCAACGACAGGAGAACACTGAAGCTTTCTTT. Translating gives CATQRQENTEAFF.

This rearrangement joins TRBV7-9 to TRBJ2-7, with TRBD1 as a possible D gene (7 bases). CDR1 SEHNR and CDR2 FQNEAQ come from the germline V gene (reference sequence). The CDR3 contains 15 residues. V was shortened by 3 bases and J by 0 bases, with 12 bases between the two germline ends. CDR3 bases: TGTGCCAGCAGCTTGCGGGGACAGAGCTCCTACGAGCAGTACTTC. It codes for CASSLRGQSSYEQYF.

This clonotype occurred many times. The rearrangement joins TRBV7-9 to TRBJ1-4; 8 bases are shared with TRBD1. The CDR3 loop spans 17 amino acids. Germline CDR1 SEHNR, CDR2 FQNEAQ (reference sequence). J was trimmed by 3 bases and V by 1 base; bases with no gene match: 7. CDR3 sequence (DNA): TGTGCCAGCAGCTTAGATCCAGGGGGCGCGTCTAATGAAAAACTGTTTTTT. Translated: CASSLDPGGASNEKLFF.

This clonotype has a count of ten or more. The rearrangement joins TRBV10-3 to TRBJ2-3; 7 bases fit TRBD2. Germline V gene sequence: CDR1 ENHRY, CDR2 SYGVKD. V shed 11 bases, J shed 3 bases, and the junction held 8 bases outside the gene matches. The CDR3 runs 13 residues. In DNA form, the CDR3 reads TGTGCCTCGCGAGCGGGGATGACAGATACGCAGTATTTT. Protein: CASRAGMTDTQYF.

This clonotype was detected ten times or more. The gene calls are TRBV5-4 and TRBJ2-7, with 7 bases identical to TRBD2. Germline loops: CDR1 SGHNT, CDR2 YYREEE (reference sequence). V was clipped by 4 bases and J by 0 bases; unmatched bases: 7. This CDR3 comprises 15 residues. The CDR3 protein is CASSPAGKSSYEQYF. CDR3 sequence (DNA): TGTGCCAGCAGCCCAGCGGGGAAAAGCTCCTACGAGCAGTACTTC.

In its sample, this clonotype was seen many times. The genes are TRBV14 and TRBJ2-1; possible D gene TRBD1, 5 bases. The CDR3 consists of 15 residues. The V and J ends lost 4 bases and 0 bases respectively, with 10 bases between them. Germline loops: CDR1 SGHDN, CDR2 FVKESK. CDR3 loop: CASSLWTSSYNEQFF. The CDR3 DNA follows: TGTGCCAGCAGCCTCTGGACAAGCTCCTACAATGAGCAGTTCTTC.

This clonotype was detected ten times or more. This sequence joins TRBV7-3 and TRBJ1-1; a weak D match, TRBD1 (5 bases). The CDR3 totals 13 residues. CDR1 is SGHTA, CDR2 FQGTGA, per germline. Trimming removed 3 bases from V and 1 base from J, with 6 bases in between. This chain's CDR3 is CASSFTGNTEAFF. CDR3 in DNA: TGTGCCAGCAGCTTTACAGGGAACACTGAAGCTTTCTTT.

In its sample, this clonotype was seen a few times. The chain uses TRBV20-1 and TRBJ2-3, with a weak D call TRBD2 (7 bases). The CDR3 covers 17 residues. Trimming took 0 bases from V and 0 from J, leaving 16 bases between them. In germline, CDR1 is DFQATT, CDR2 SNEGSKA (reference sequence). CDR3 DNA sequence: TGCAGTGCTAGAGACTATAGGCGGGGGCCTAGCACAGATACGCAGTATTTT. Translating gives CSARDYRRGPSTDTQYF.

There are many counts of this clonotype. The rearrangement joins TRBV15 to TRBJ2-1; D not resolved. Per germline, CDR1 LNHNV and CDR2 YYDKDF (reference sequence). The germline V and J ends were trimmed by 2 bases and 6 bases, with 11 bases remaining between them. The CDR3 sequence is 14 residues long. CDR3 DNA: TGTGCCACCAGCAGACCAAGGGCGTTCAATGAGCAGTTCTTC. It specifies CATSRPRAFNEQFF.

The gene calls are TRBV7-6 and TRBJ2-7; D call uncertain. Trimming removed 5 bases at V and 3 bases at J, with 11 bases between. The CDR3 runs to 13 residues. The germline gives CDR1 SGHVS, CDR2 FNYEAQ. The CDR3 sequence: CASSGPWGYEQYF. CDR3 coding DNA: TGTGCCAGCAGCGGGCCATGGGGCTACGAGCAGTACTTC.

This chain joins TRBV13 and TRBJ2-7; TRBD1 matches 11 bases. The CDR3 spans 15 residues. The germline V gene has CDR1 PRHDT and CDR2 FYEKMQ (reference sequence). V gave up 4 bases and J gave up 9 bases; unmatched junction bases: 11. CDR3 in amino acids: CASSSRPDRGHGQYF. CDR3 DNA: TGTGCCAGCAGCTCGCGACCGGACAGGGGGCATGGGCAGTACTTC.

This sequence joins TRBV27 and TRBJ1-4; D not resolved. V was shortened by 7 bases and J by 7 bases, with 4 bases between the two germline ends. In germline, CDR1 is MNHEY, CDR2 SMNVEV (reference sequence). The CDR3 sequence is 10 residues long. The CDR3 DNA sequence: TGTGCCAGCAAGGTTGAAAAACTGTTTTTT. This sequence encodes CASKVEKLFF.

The sample holds many counts of this clonotype. This chain connects TRBV19 to TRBJ2-7; no definite D call. Trimming took off 5 bases at V and 5 bases at J, with 19 bases between the two ends. Per germline, CDR1 LNHDA and CDR2 SQIVND (reference sequence). The CDR3 is 15 residues long. As DNA, the CDR3 is TGTGCCAGTAGTCCTCTCCCACGAGCGAGCAACGAGCAGTACTTC. This gives the protein CASSPLPRASNEQYF.

Ten or more counts support this clonotype. The V gene is TRBV7-3, the J gene TRBJ2-2; 11 bases agree with TRBD2. CDR3 length equals 18 residues. Germline V lookup: CDR1 SGHTA, CDR2 FQGTGA. With 6 bases clipped from V and 6 bases from J, the junction kept 15 bases outside the gene matches. The CDR3 loop reads CASRASGGPPTLAGELFF. The DNA of the CDR3 is TGTGCCAGCAGGGCTAGCGGGGGGCCCCCTACCCTCGCCGGGGAGCTGTTTTTT. Based on the CDR3 plus reference TRBV7-3 and TRBJ2-2, the full variable domain is GAGVSQTPSNKVTEKGKYVELRCDPISGHTALYWYRQSLGQGPEFLIYFQGTGAADDSGLPNDRFFAVRPEGSVSTLKIQRTERGDSAVYLCASRASGGPPTLAGELFFGEGSRLTVL.

This clonotype was observed a handful of times. The gene calls are TRBV6-5 and TRBJ2-1, with TRBD2 matching 13 bases. Trimming at V came to 7 bases and at J to 8 bases, leaving 8 bases not matched to a gene. In germline, CDR1 is MNHEY, CDR2 SVGAGI. CDR3 length: 15 residues. CDR3 protein: CASNYGLAGEDEQFF. CDR3 nucleotide sequence: TGTGCCAGCAACTACGGACTAGCGGGAGAAGATGAGCAGTTCTTC.

This clonotype was seen at least ten times. CDR3 residues: CATVRGNYGYTF. In DNA, the CDR3 is TGTGCCACCGTCAGGGGAAACTATGGCTACACCTTC. The chain employs TRBV7-2 and TRBJ1-2, with D perhaps TRBD1 (6 bases). Trimming pared 10 bases from V and 2 bases from J, leaving 11 bases between. CDR1 SGHTA and CDR2 FQGNSA come from the germline V gene. The CDR3 runs 12 residues.

Ten or more counts support this clonotype. The rearrangement uses TRBV28 and TRBJ2-1, with D perhaps assigned TRBD1 or TRBD2 (5 bases each). The CDR3 has 16 amino acids. The germline V and J ends were trimmed by 6 bases and 0 bases, with 15 bases remaining between them. CDR1 is MDHEN, CDR2 SYDVKM, per germline. The CDR3 loop is CASRLGRSSSYNEQFF. Here the CDR3 DNA reads TGTGCCAGCAGGCTGGGACGGTCGAGCTCCTACAATGAGCAGTTCTTC. The full variable domain, rest sourced from reference TRBV28 and TRBJ2-1, is DVKVTQSSRYLVKRTGEKVFLECVQDMDHENMFWYRQDPGLGLRLIYFSYDVKMKEKGDIPEGYSVSREKKERFSLILESASTNQTSMYLCASRLGRSSSYNEQFFGPGTRLTVL.

Many counts were recorded for this clonotype. V usage is TRBV27 and J usage is TRBJ1-3; no clear D. V lost 5 bases to trimming and J lost 0 bases, with 5 bases between them. CDR3 length: 13 amino acids. Germline CDR1 is MNHEY and CDR2 is SMNVEV (reference sequence). The CDR3 DNA is TGTGCCAGCAGTGAAAACTCTGGAAACACCATATATTTT. It translates to CASSENSGNTIYF.

This clonotype was seen at least ten times. This sequence joins TRBV14 and TRBJ2-7; no clear D. This CDR3 comprises 13 residues. Per germline, CDR1 SGHDN and CDR2 FVKESK. Trimming took 0 bases from V and 5 from J, leaving 8 bases between them. The CDR3 DNA reads as TGTGCCAGCAGCCAAGATCCCCAGGACGAGCAGTACTTC. This sequence encodes CASSQDPQDEQYF.

This clonotype occurred many times. V and J are TRBV7-9 and TRBJ2-7, with a weak D call TRBD1 (6 bases). The CDR3 runs 15 residues. Germline CDR1 SEHNR, CDR2 FQNEAQ (reference sequence). The ends were cut back, 4 bases at V and 3 bases at J, with 16 bases in the middle. CDR3 in DNA: TGTGCCAGCAGCTCAACGACAGGAAGATACTACGAGCAGTACTTC. Translated, it gives CASSSTTGRYYEQYF.

The table lists this clonotype with many counts. This chain joins TRBV20-1 and TRBJ2-1, with TRBD2 identical over 13 bases. Germline CDR1 reads DFQATT; CDR2 reads SNEGSKA (reference sequence). CDR3 length equals 16 residues. Unmatched junction bases numbered 5, after V lost 6 bases and J lost 0 bases. CDR3: CSAGTSGMNSYNEQFF. CDR3 DNA: TGCAGTGCCGGGACTAGCGGGATGAACTCCTACAATGAGCAGTTCTTC.

This clonotype appeared many times. The rearrangement uses TRBV11-2 and TRBJ2-3; D not certain. CDR3 length: 15 amino acids. V was cut by 6 bases and J by 0 bases, with 13 bases left in between. Per the germline V gene, CDR1 is SGHAT and CDR2 is FQNNGV. The CDR3 region is CASSLRRLSTDTQYF. The CDR3 DNA sequence: TGTGCCAGCAGTTTAAGGCGGCTAAGCACAGATACGCAGTATTTT.

This clonotype has more than one count but fewer than ten. The chain has TRBV24-1 and TRBJ1-2; 9 nucleotides align to TRBD1. Germline V gene lookup returns CDR1 KGHDR and CDR2 SFDVKD. The CDR3 is 12 amino acids. J was trimmed by 7 bases and V by 7 bases; bases with no gene match: 3. DNA for the CDR3: TGTGCCACCAGCGACAGGGGGATTGGCTACACCTTC. Its translation: CATSDRGIGYTF.

The V and J genes are TRBV2 and TRBJ2-7; 9 nucleotides line up with TRBD1. The germline gives CDR1 SNHLY, CDR2 FYNNEI. J was trimmed by 0 bases and V by 6 bases; bases with no gene match: 3. This CDR3 contains 14 residues. The DNA for the CDR3 is TGTGCCAGCAGGGGACAGGGTAACTCCTACGAGCAGTACTTC. Amino acid sequence: CASRGQGNSYEQYF.

This clonotype has ten or more counts. The J gene is TRBJ2-2, the V gene TRBV6-1; TRBD2 matches 11 bases. The CDR3 loop spans 15 amino acids. Germline lookup yields CDR1 MNHNS and CDR2 SASEGT. V lost 7 bases and J lost 2; bases outside the gene matches: 3. This chain's CDR3 is CASNLAGGNTGELFF. In nucleotides, the CDR3 is TGTGCCAGCAATCTAGCGGGAGGAAACACCGGGGAGCTGTTTTTT.

The chain combines TRBV7-9 with TRBJ2-7; D is perhaps TRBD2 (5 bases). V was pared by 5 bases and J by 5 bases, with 16 bases between. This CDR3 is built from 14 residues. From germline, CDR1 is SEHNR and CDR2 FQNEAQ (reference sequence). The CDR3: CASSPRGSYHEQYF. CDR3 coding DNA: TGTGCCAGCAGCCCCAGAGGGAGTTACCACGAGCAGTACTTC.